The 15 T cell receptor beta chains presented below share a single source sample, sequenced in a study of CD8 T cells in Susac syndrome (dated by TCRdb to the late 2010s). The library was built by means of the immunoSEQ multiplex PCR assay. RNA was extracted using the RNeasy kit, and roughly 0.5 to 1 microgram was reverse transcribed with random hexamers. TCRdb reprocessing: public reads trimmed at Q25 with fastp, clones called with MiXCR, in-frame beta chains kept. Under each unique CDR3 protein, matching rows form one entry showing the most common genes and DNA. This sample is represented by roughly 190,000 distinct CDR3 sequences; approximately 95% of them were singletons. The ten largest clonotypes hold about 0.1% of the sample. Specimen: CD4+ T cells from PBMCs. The receptors were gathered from a human donor in good health.

J is TRBJ2-1 and V is TRBV4-3; 13 bases align to TRBD2. The CDR3 has 16 amino acids. In germline, CDR1 is LGHNA, CDR2 YSLEER. After removal of 0 bases from V and 11 bases from J, the junction contained 7 bases not matched to a gene. The DNA of the CDR3 is TGCGCCAGCAGCCAAGAGAGACGGACTAGCGGGGGACAGCAGTTCTTC. Its protein product is CASSQERRTSGGQQFF.

In DNA form, the CDR3 reads TGCAGCGTTGAAGGACAGAGCACAGATACGCAGTATTTT. Translated, it gives CSVEGQSTDTQYF. V and J are TRBV29-1 and TRBJ2-3; a weak D match, TRBD1 (5 bases). The CDR3 consists of 13 residues. V was pared by 1 base and J by 0 bases, with 5 bases between. The germline CDR1 and CDR2 sequences are SQVTM and ANQGSEA.

This sequence joins TRBV3-1 and TRBJ1-5; unclear D gene. CDR3 length: 13 amino acids. Germline V gives CDR1 LGHDT, CDR2 YNNKEL (reference sequence). V lost 1 base, J lost 4 bases, and 5 bases lay in between. In DNA, the CDR3 is TGTGCCAGCAGCCAAGCCAGAAATCAGCCCCAGCATTTT. Residues: CASSQARNQPQHF.

The V call is TRBV12-3 or TRBV12-4, the J call TRBJ1-5; D unclear. The CDR3 extends over 10 amino acids. V lost 8 bases and J 7 bases, leaving 6 bases between the germline ends. CDR3 nucleotide sequence: TGTGCCAGCGGAAACCAGCCCCAGCATTTT. Its protein product is CASGNQPQHF.

This clonotype was observed a single time. The chain links TRBV27 to TRBJ1-1; 8 nucleotides line up with TRBD1. The germline V gene encodes CDR1 MNHEY and CDR2 SMNVEV (reference sequence). CDR3 length equals 14 residues. V was clipped by 6 bases and J by 4 bases; unmatched bases: 7. As DNA, the CDR3 is TGTGCCAGCAGGACAGGGGAAACTAGCACTGAAGCTTTCTTT. This gives the protein CASRTGETSTEAFF.

The V gene is TRBV6-2 or TRBV6-3, the J gene TRBJ2-1; no clear D gene. CDR1 MNHEY and CDR2 SVGEGT come from the germline V gene. V was cut by 5 bases and J by 12 bases, with 11 bases left in between. The length of the CDR3 is 11 residues. The CDR3 region is CASSRPPRQFF. The CDR3, as DNA: TGTGCCAGCAGTCGACCGCCTAGGCAGTTCTTC.

V usage is TRBV27 and J usage is TRBJ2-7; D not certain. The CDR3 consists of 12 residues. V was cut by 6 bases and J by 6 bases, with 12 bases left in between. Germline V CDR1 and CDR2: MNHEY, SMNVEV (reference sequence). CDR3 in DNA: TGTGCCAGCAGCCAAGACTGGAGCGAGCAGTACTTC. Translated: CASSQDWSEQYF.

The rearrangement uses TRBV24-1 and TRBJ2-7, with D uncertain. Per the germline V gene, CDR1 is KGHDR and CDR2 is SFDVKD. Trimming took off 5 bases at V and 3 bases at J, with 13 bases between the two ends. The CDR3 covers 14 residues. The CDR3: CATSAPGGNYEQYF. Here the CDR3 DNA reads TGTGCCACCAGTGCTCCGGGTGGCAACTACGAGCAGTACTTC.

This clonotype occurred a few times. This chain joins TRBV18 and TRBJ2-7; no clear D. Trimming removed 2 bases from V and 2 bases from J, with 7 bases in between. Germline CDR1 is KGHSH and CDR2 is LQKENI. The CDR3 consists of 13 residues. The CDR3: CASSPGPTYEQYF. The CDR3 DNA is TGTGCCAGCTCACCAGGGCCCACCTACGAGCAGTACTTC.

V usage is TRBV30 and J usage is TRBJ1-5; 8 nucleotides agree with TRBD1. CDR1 GTSNPN and CDR2 SVGIG come from the germline V gene (reference sequence). This CDR3 region has 15 residues. V trimming: 5 bases; J trimming: 1 base; junction bases outside the gene matches: 7. The chain's CDR3 is CAWGPGQGSNQPQHF. The CDR3 DNA sequence: TGTGCCTGGGGGCCCGGACAGGGAAGCAATCAGCCCCAGCATTTT.

This clonotype was picked up one time. The gene calls are TRBV16 and TRBJ1-1; 9 bases are a match to TRBD1. V lost 2 bases to trimming and J lost 5 bases; unmatched junction nucleotides: 6. The CDR3 length is 15 residues. Germline assignment: CDR1 KGHSY and CDR2 FQNENV. The CDR3 is CASSQRTGEETEAFF. In nucleotides, the CDR3 is TGTGCCAGCAGCCAAAGGACAGGGGAGGAAACTGAAGCTTTCTTT.

The rearrangement joins TRBV11-2 to TRBJ1-2; D not certain. V was clipped by 5 bases and J by 2 bases, with 9 bases between them. The CDR3 covers 13 residues. Germline lookup yields CDR1 SGHAT and CDR2 FQNNGV. The CDR3 region is CASSTRENYGYTF. The CDR3 DNA sequence: TGTGCCAGCAGCACCAGAGAGAACTATGGCTACACCTTC.

The chain joins TRBV18 to TRBJ1-4; D not resolved. Germline lookup yields CDR1 KGHSH and CDR2 LQKENI. The CDR3 extends over 13 amino acids. V was trimmed by 4 bases and J by 8 bases, leaving 11 bases between them. CDR3: CASSRGPQEKLFF. The CDR3 DNA is TGTGCCAGCTCACGAGGTCCACAGGAAAAACTGTTTTTT.

The J gene is TRBJ1-5, the V gene TRBV20-1, with D unresolved. The CDR3 is 15 residues long. Looked up from germline, CDR1 is DFQATT and CDR2 is SNEGSKA (reference sequence). V was trimmed by 3 bases and J by 0 bases, leaving 12 bases between them. The CDR3 coding sequence is TGCAGTGCTAGTGGCGGGATGAGTAGCAATCAGCCCCAGCATTTT. Its protein is CSASGGMSSNQPQHF.

V is TRBV5-1 and J is TRBJ2-3; TRBD2 matches 7 bases. The CDR3 has 15 amino acids. Germline V gene data show CDR1 as SGHRS and CDR2 as YFSETQ. V gave up 1 base and J gave up 4 bases; unmatched junction bases: 6. The CDR3 sequence is CASSLMAGRADTQYF. The CDR3 DNA reads TGCGCCAGCAGCTTGATGGCAGGGAGGGCAGATACGCAGTATTTT.